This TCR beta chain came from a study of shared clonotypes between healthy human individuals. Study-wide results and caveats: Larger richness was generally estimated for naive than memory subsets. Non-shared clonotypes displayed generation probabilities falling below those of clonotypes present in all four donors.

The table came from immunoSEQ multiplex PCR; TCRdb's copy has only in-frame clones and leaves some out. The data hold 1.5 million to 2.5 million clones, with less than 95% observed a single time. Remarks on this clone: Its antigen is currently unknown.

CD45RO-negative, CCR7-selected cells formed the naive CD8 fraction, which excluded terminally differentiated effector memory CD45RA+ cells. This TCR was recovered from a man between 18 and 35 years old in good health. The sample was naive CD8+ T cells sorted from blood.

CDR3 in amino acids: CASSLRGGGSYEQYF. The DNA for the CDR3 is TGCGCCAGCAGCTTGCGGGGCGGTGGATCCTACGAGCAGTACTTC. V and J are TRBV5-1 and TRBJ2-7; D is tentatively TRBD1 or TRBD2 (5 bases each). V was pared by 1 base and J by 1 base, with 12 bases between. This CDR3 contains 15 residues. CDR1 is SGHRS, CDR2 YFSETQ, per germline.